This T cell receptor beta chain appears in the sequencing data of a study of blood T cell repertoires in COVID-19. Study context: The United States, Italy and Spain provided the acute and convalescent COVID-19 samples. The cDNA or gDNA used as material had been derived from T cells, B-cell-depleted T cells, or PBMCs.

The authors' processing: Reference gene primers were amplified, and this amplification served to estimate nucleated cell counts. Method: immunoSEQ multiplex PCR; TCRdb's copy keeps in-frame clones and lacks some. V and J calls and clone size are as listed in that table; D and trimming were resolved from the DNA. The sample yields over 90,000 clones, 85% to 90% seen once. The TCR originated in a human donor in a cohort sampled during active COVID-19. The specimen was peripheral blood.

The CDR3 coding sequence is TGTGCCAGCACCCACCGGAGGGCGCCGGAATATGGCTACACCTTC. This gives the protein CASTHRRAPEYGYTF. The chain is built from TRBV6-5 and TRBJ1-2; D gene uncertain. CDR1 is MNHEY, CDR2 SVGAGI, per germline. This CDR3 is built from 15 residues. V was trimmed by 7 bases and J by 5 bases, leaving 20 bases between them.